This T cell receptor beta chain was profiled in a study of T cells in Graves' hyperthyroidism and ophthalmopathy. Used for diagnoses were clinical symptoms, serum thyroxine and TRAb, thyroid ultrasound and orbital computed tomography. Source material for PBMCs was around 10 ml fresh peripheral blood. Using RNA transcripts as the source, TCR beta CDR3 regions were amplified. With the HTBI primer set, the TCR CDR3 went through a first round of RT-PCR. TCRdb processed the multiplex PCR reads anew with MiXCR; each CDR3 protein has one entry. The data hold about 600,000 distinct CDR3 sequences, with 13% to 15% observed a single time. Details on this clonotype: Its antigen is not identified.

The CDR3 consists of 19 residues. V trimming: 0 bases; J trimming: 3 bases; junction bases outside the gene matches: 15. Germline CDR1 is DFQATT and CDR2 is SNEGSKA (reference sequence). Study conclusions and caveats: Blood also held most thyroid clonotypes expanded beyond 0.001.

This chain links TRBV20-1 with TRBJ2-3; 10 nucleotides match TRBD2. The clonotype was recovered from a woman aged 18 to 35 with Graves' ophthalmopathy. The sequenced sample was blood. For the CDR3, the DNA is TGCAGTGCTAGAGATCCATCTAGCGGGAGTCCCGCGGGGACAGATACGCAGTATTTT. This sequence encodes CSARDPSSGSPAGTDTQYF.